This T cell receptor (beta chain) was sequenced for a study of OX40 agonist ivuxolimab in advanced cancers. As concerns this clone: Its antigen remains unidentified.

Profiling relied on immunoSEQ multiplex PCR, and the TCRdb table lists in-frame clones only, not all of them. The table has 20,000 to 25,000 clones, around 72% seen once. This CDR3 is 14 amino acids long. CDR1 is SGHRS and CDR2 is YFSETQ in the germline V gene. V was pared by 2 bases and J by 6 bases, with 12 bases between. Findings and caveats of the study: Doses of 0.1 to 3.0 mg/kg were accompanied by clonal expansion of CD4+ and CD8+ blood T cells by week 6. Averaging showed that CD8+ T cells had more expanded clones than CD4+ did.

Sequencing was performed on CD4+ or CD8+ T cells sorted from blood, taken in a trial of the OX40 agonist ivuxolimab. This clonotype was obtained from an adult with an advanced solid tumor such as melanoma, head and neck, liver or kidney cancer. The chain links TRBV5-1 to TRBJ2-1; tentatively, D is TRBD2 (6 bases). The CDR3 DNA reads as TGCGCCAGCAGCTTCACTAGCCAGGTCAATGAGCAGTTCTTC. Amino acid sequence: CASSFTSQVNEQFF. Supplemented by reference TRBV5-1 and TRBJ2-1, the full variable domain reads KAGVTQTPRYLIKTRGQQVTLSCSPISGHRSVSWYQQTPGQGLQFLFEYFSETQRNKGNFPGRFSGRQFSNSRSEMNVSTLELGDSALYLCASSFTSQVNEQFFGPGTRLTVL.